This T cell receptor beta chain was captured by sequencing in a study of T-cell reconstitution after alpha-beta-depleted transplantation in children. Study results and limitations: About two months after transplant, alpha-beta T cells reportedly came from several hundred expanded graft clones. A year had passed since transplant, and T-cell counts and diversity by then came mostly from newly produced T cells.

Unique molecular identifiers were used to barcode this TCRbeta library. Each CDR3 protein is one row after TCRdb ran MiXCR on the PCR reads. This sample has 100,000 or so distinct CDR3 sequences, with roughly a sixth found just once. In regard to this clonotype: No antigen is known for it.

Per the germline V gene, CDR1 is MNHEY and CDR2 is SVGAGI. The CDR3 totals 16 residues. Trimming left V 2 bases short and J 2 bases short, with 12 bases between. The sequence was obtained from a male patient aged 2-15 years who had a stem cell transplant for acute lymphoblastic leukemia, so the T cells may come from the graft donor. The sample was PBMCs, mostly from graft donor cells, taken 180 days after TCRalphabeta/CD19-depleted stem cell transplant. The genes are TRBV6-5 and TRBJ2-2, with a tentative D call TRBD1 (6 bases). The CDR3 loop reads CASSYGGRGNTGELFF. CDR3 coding DNA: TGTGCCAGCAGTTACGGGGGCAGGGGCAACACCGGGGAGCTGTTTTTT.